This T cell receptor beta chain is drawn from a study of prognosis after radiotherapy for stage I lung cancer. On the study more broadly: The patients comprised 13 men and about 6 women, spanning ages roughly 53 to 84 and having a median of about 78 years.

Trimming took off 8 bases at V and 6 bases at J, with 11 bases between the two ends. The length of the CDR3 is 12 residues. From genomic DNA, two-round multiplex PCR was used to amplify TCR beta CDR3. Initially, in first-round PCR, primers specific to each TRBV and TRBJ gene were used. MiXCR, run by TCRdb on the multiplex PCR reads, gives a single entry per CDR3 protein. The table has about 12,000 distinct CDR3 sequences, roughly 54% seen once. Note on this clonotype: The antigen is undetermined.

Broader study findings: Post-therapy Shannon entropy was lower in patients developing distant metastases following stereotactic body radiation therapy. After stereotactic body radiation therapy, unique TCR clone counts dropped from a median of 10,088 to 6,861. Usage of the TRBV and TRBJ genes (in patients with versus without metastases) was reportedly different.

The J gene is TRBJ1-5, the V gene TRBV12-3 or TRBV12-4, with a weak D call TRBD1 (5 bases). This receptor was taken from a donor aged 50 or older with non-small cell lung cancer. This material consisted of PBMCs, taken before or after stereotactic body radiation therapy (not recorded which). The CDR3 is CASGGRSQPQHF. The CDR3 bases are TGTGCCAGCGGGGGGAGGTCTCAGCCCCAGCATTTT.